The clone carrying this T cell receptor (beta chain) showed up just a few times. The germline V gene has CDR1 MGHDK and CDR2 SYGVNS. The CDR3 totals 16 residues. The J segment lost 2 bases and the V segment lost 5 bases, leaving 10 bases of the junction unmatched. The sample comes from a study of T cell changes during pregnancy in multiple sclerosis. Sequenced by immunoSEQ multiplex PCR; TCRdb stores in-frame clones only, minus some. This table has 85,000 to 100,000 clones, 80% to 95% appearing once. The TCR originated in a female donor with multiple sclerosis, enrolled in a pregnancy study. The sequencing here drew on peripheral blood, taken in the first trimester of pregnancy. This rearrangement joins TRBV25-1 to TRBJ2-3, with TRBD1 matching 7 bases. This CDR3 reads CASSLGDSLITDTQYF. The CDR3 nucleotides are TGTGCCAGCAGTCTGGGGGACAGCCTAATCACAGATACGCAGTATTTT.